What follows is one T cell receptor (beta chain) and its context. Its cognate antigen is unknown. This sample was taken from a study of cytomegalovirus exposure and HLA in healthy donors. It was with 60 Vbeta and 13 Jbeta primers that the PCR ran. Here immunoSEQ multiplex PCR was the method, and the copy in TCRdb shows in-frame clones only, minus some. The sample has about 120,000 clones; around two thirds are singletons. Study results and caveats: Trimming of TCR beta V- and J-genes showed a link, identified in a later analysis, to a missense DCLRE1C variant. It was assumed in the presence/absence analyses that sequencing depth was roughly uniform across donors.

This CDR3 region has 16 residues. Per germline, CDR1 LNHNV and CDR2 YYDKDF (reference sequence). Trimming took 1 base from V and 1 from J; bases not matched to a gene: 2. The sequence came from a woman between 40 and 50 years old in good health and CMV-seropositive. The chain is built from TRBV15 and TRBJ2-3, with 10 bases identical to TRBD1. What was sequenced was PBMCs. CDR3 protein: CATSRGQGARTDTQYF. DNA for the CDR3: TGTGCCACCAGCAGAGGACAGGGGGCCCGCACAGATACGCAGTATTTT. Supplemented by reference TRBV15 and TRBJ2-3, the full variable domain reads DAMVIQNPRYQVTQFGKPVTLSCSQTLNHNVMYWYQQKSSQAPKLLFHYYDKDFNNEADTPDNFQSRRPNTSFCFLDIRSPGLGDTAMYLCATSRGQGARTDTQYFGPGTRLTVL.